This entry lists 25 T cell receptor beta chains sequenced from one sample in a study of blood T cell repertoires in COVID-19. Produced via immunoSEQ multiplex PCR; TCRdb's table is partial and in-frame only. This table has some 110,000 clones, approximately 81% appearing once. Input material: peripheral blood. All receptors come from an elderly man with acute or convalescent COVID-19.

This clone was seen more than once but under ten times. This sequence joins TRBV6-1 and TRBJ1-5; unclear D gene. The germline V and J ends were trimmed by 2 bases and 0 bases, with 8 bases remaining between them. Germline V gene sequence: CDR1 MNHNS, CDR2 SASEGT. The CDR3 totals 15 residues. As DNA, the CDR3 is TGTGCCAGCAGTGAACGAGGTTATAGCAATCAGCCCCAGCATTTT. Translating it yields CASSERGYSNQPQHF.

This chain's CDR3 is CASSPSLGRGPFF. CDR3 in DNA: TGTGCCAGCAGCCCGTCGTTGGGGAGAGGACCGTTCTTC. The chain recombines TRBV9 with TRBJ2-1; TRBD2 is a possible D gene (5 bases). This CDR3 has 13 amino acids. Trimming left V 4 bases short and J 15 bases short, with 20 bases between. Germline lookup yields CDR1 SGDLS and CDR2 YYNGEE.

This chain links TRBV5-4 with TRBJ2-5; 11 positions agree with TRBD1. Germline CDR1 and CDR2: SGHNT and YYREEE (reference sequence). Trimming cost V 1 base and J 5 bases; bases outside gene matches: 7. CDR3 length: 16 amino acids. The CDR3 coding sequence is TGTGCCAGCAGCTTGTCCGGGACAGGGGGTCGGGAGACCCAGTACTTC. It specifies CASSLSGTGGRETQYF.

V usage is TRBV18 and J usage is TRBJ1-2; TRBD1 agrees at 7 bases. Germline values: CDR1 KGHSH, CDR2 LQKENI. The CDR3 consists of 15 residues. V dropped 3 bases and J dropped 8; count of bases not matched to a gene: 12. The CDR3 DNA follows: TGTGCCAGCTCACCGTTAGACAGGGATACGTGGGGCTACACCTTC. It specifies CASSPLDRDTWGYTF.

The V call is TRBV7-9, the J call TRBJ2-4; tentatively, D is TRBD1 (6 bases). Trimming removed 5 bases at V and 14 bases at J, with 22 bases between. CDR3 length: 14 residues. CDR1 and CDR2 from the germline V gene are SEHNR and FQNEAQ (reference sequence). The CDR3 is CASSLSAGRTEEYF. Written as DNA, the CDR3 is TGTGCCAGCAGCCTATCGGCCGGACGGACAGAAGAGTACTTC.

CDR3 sequence reads: CASSWTGTKNEKLFF. The CDR3 coding sequence is TGCGCCAGCAGCTGGACCGGGACAAAGAATGAAAAACTGTTTTTT. V and J are TRBV5-1 and TRBJ1-4; tentative D call: TRBD1 (6 bases). V lost 3 bases and J 5 bases, leaving 14 bases between the germline ends. CDR3 size: 15 residues. The germline CDR1 and CDR2 sequences are SGHRS and YFSETQ.

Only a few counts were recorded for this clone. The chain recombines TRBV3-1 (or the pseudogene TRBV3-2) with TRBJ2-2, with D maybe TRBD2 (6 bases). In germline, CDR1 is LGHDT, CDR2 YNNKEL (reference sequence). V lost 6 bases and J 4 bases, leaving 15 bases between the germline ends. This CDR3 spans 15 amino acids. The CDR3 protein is CASRRGAGPTGELFF. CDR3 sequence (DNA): TGTGCCAGCAGACGCGGGGCAGGGCCCACCGGGGAGCTGTTTTTT.

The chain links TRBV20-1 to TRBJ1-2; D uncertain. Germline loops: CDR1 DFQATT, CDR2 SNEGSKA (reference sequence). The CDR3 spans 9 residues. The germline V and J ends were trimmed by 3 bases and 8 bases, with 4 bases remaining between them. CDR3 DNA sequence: TGCAGTGCTAGGGAGGGCTACACCTTC. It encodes CSAREGYTF.

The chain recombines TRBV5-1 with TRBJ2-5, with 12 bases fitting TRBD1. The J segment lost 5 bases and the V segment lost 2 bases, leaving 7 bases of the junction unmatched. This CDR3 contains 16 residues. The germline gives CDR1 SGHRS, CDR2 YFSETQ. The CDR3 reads CASSFFGTGGGETQYF. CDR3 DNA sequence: TGCGCCAGCAGCTTTTTCGGGACAGGGGGCGGGGAGACCCAGTACTTC.

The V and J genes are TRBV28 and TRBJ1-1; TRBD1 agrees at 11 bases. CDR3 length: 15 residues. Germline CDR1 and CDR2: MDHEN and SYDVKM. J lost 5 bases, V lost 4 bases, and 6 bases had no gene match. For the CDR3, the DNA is TGTGCCAGCAGTTCCCCCGGGACAGGGGGTACTGAAGCTTTCTTT. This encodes CASSSPGTGGTEAFF. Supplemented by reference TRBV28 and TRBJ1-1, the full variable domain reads DVKVTQSSRYLVKRTGEKVFLECVQDMDHENMFWYRQDPGLGLRLIYFSYDVKMKEKGDIPEGYSVSREKKERFSLILESASTNQTSMYLCASSSPGTGGTEAFFGQGTRLTVV.

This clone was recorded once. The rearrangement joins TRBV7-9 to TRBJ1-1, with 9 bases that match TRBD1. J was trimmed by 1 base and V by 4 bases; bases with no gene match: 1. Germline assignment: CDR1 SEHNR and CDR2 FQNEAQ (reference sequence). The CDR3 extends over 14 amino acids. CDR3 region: CASSSGQGNTEAFF. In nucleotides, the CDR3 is TGTGCCAGCAGCTCGGGACAGGGGAACACTGAAGCTTTCTTT.

The CDR3 nucleotides are TGTGCCAGCAGTTTCTGGGGCGGAAGCTCTGGAAACACCATATATTTT. Its translation is CASSFWGGSSGNTIYF. The chain joins TRBV28 to TRBJ1-3; a possible D gene is TRBD1 (5 bases). Germline V lookup: CDR1 MDHEN, CDR2 SYDVKM. CDR3 length: 16 residues. The germline V and J ends were trimmed by 3 bases and 0 bases, with 12 bases remaining between them.

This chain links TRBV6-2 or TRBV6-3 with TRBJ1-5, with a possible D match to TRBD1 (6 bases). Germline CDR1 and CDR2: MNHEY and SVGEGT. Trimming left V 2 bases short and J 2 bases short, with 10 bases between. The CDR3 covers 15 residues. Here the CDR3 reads CASSYDGQRNQPQHF. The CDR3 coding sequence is TGTGCCAGCAGTTACGATGGACAGCGCAATCAGCCCCAGCATTTT.

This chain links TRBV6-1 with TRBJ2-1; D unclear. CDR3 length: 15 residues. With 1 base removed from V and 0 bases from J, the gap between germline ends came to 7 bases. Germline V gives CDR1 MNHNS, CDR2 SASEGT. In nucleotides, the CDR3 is TGTGCCAGCAGTGAAGTGGGCAGCTCCTACAATGAGCAGTTCTTC. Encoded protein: CASSEVGSSYNEQFF.

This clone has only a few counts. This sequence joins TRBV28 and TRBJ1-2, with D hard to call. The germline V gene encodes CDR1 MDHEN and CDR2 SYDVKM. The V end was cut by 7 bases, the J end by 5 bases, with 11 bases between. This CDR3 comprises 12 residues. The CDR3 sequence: CASTTIPYGYTF. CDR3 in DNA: TGTGCCAGCACTACTATACCATATGGCTACACCTTC.

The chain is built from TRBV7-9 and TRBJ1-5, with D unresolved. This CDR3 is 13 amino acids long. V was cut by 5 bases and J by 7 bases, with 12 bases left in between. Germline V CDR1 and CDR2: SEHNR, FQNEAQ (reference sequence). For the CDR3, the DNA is TGTGCCAGCAGCCTTACAGCAGGCCAGCCCCAGCATTTT. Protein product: CASSLTAGQPQHF.

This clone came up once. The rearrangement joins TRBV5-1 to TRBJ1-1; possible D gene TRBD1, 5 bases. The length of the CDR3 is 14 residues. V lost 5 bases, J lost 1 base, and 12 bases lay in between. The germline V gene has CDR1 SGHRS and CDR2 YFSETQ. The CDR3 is CASSTDSANTEAFF. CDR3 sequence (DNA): TGCGCCAGCAGTACCGACAGTGCGAACACTGAAGCTTTCTTT.

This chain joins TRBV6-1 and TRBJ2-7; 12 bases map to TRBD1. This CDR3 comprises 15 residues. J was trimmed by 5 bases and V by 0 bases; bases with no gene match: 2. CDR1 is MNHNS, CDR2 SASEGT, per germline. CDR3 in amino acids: CASSEAGTGGDEQYF. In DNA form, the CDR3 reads TGTGCCAGCAGTGAAGCCGGGACAGGGGGCGACGAGCAGTACTTC.

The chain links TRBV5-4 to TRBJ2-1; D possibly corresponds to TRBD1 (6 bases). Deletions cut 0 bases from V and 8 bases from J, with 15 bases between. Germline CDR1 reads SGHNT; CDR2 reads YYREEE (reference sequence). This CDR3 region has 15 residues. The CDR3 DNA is TGTGCCAGCAGCTTGGGGAAGGGGGAGATGGATGAGCAGTTCTTC. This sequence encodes CASSLGKGEMDEQFF.

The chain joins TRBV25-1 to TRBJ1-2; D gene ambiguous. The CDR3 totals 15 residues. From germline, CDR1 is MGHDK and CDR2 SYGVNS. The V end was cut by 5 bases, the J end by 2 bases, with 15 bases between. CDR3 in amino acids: CASSTGGARNYGYTF. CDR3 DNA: TGTGCCAGCAGTACCGGAGGTGCGCGGAACTATGGCTACACCTTC.

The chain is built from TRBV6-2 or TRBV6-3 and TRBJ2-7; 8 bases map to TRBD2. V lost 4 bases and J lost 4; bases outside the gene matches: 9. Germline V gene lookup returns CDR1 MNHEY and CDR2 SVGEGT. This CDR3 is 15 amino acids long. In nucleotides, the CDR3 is TGTGCCAGCAGTTCCCTGGGACTAGTGCAATACGAGCAGTACTTC. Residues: CASSSLGLVQYEQYF.

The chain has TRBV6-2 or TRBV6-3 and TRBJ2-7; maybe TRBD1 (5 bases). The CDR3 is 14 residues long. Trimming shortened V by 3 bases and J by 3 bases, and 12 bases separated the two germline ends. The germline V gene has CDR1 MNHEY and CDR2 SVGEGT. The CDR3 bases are TGTGCCAGCAGTTATTTTGACAGCTACTACGAGCAGTACTTC. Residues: CASSYFDSYYEQYF.

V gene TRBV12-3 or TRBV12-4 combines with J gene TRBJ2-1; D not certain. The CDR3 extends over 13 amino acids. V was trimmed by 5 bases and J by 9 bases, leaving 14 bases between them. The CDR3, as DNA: TGTGCCAGCAGTACTCTAGGTCTTGGTGAGCAGTTCTTC. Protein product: CASSTLGLGEQFF.

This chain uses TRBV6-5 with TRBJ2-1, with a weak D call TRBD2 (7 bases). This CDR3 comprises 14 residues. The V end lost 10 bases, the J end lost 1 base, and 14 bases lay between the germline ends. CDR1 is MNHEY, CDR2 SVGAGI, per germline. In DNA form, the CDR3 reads TGTGCCACCAAGAGGGGGGGATCCTACAATGAGCAGTTCTTC. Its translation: CATKRGGSYNEQFF.

CDR3 in DNA: TGTGCCAGCAGTCCTACAGGAAACACCGGGGAGCTGTTTTTT. It yields the protein CASSPTGNTGELFF. The rearrangement joins TRBV7-9 to TRBJ2-2; D may be TRBD1 (5 bases). Germline loops: CDR1 SEHNR, CDR2 FQNEAQ (reference sequence). The ends were cut back, 6 bases at V and 2 bases at J, with 10 bases in the middle. This CDR3 has 14 amino acids.